This T cell receptor (beta chain) was found in a study of T cell changes during pregnancy in multiple sclerosis (dated by TCRdb to about 2019). For the wider study: The study examined how the T cell repertoire changed over the course of pregnancy in women with multiple sclerosis.

A note on this clone: It lacks a known antigen. One base away there is no much larger clone; base qualities are not given.

V gives up 4 bases and J gives up 6 bases, and the segment between their germline ends measures 4 bases. The CDR3 numbers 11 residues from cysteine through phenylalanine. Here the CDR3 DNA is all that survives: 33 bases in frame from base 1. Looking up the germline V gene (reference sequence) yields CDR1 LNHDA and CDR2 SQIVND. Libraries were made using the immunoSEQ multiplex PCR assay. In TCRdb, the immuneACCESS table is reduced to in-frame sequences with V and J assigned. These tables do not hold every clone; where another copy was compared, an unresolved V gene accounts for under half, and the others remain unexplained. The sample data list over 60,000 clones, and roughly 91% of these were observed just once. Around 0.7% of the sample is taken by the ten largest.

Rearrangement joined TRBV19 to TRBJ2-1; the D gene assignment is ambiguous. This clonotype was sampled from a female donor in good health, enrolled as a control in a pregnancy study. This material consisted of peripheral blood, taken in the third trimester of pregnancy. The DNA sequence reads TGTGCCAGTAGTACTTTCAATGAGCAGTTCTTC. It codes for CASSTFNEQFF.